This TCR beta chain was sequenced during a study of CD8 T cells in ankylosing spondylitis. Study-level results: Some of these motif variants have turned up before, in reports on reactive arthritis synovial fluid and blood. A TCR beta motif of under 10 highly homologous variants appeared characteristic of ankylosing spondylitis blood. Disease-linked clones were reportedly significantly enriched in matched ankylosing spondylitis synovial fluid.

Worth noting for this clonotype: Antigen: not known.

Quantitative 5'-RACE with molecular barcodes generated TCR beta libraries. Each CDR3 protein is one row after TCRdb ran MiXCR on the 5' RACE reads. This table holds 250,000 to 300,000 distinct CDR3 sequences, 15% to 25% found once. This CDR3 has 16 amino acids. V lost 7 bases, J lost 0 bases, and 9 bases stayed unmatched. The germline V gene encodes CDR1 SNHLY and CDR2 FYNNEI. The chain is built from TRBV2 and TRBJ2-4, with 7 bases fitting TRBD2. Sequencing was done on a sample of blood, either unsorted or a sorted T cell fraction (not recorded which). The origin of this receptor is a male donor with ankylosing spondylitis or in good health (not recorded which). DNA for the CDR3: TGTGCCAGCACCTATGGGGGACTACTAGCCAAAAACATTCAGTACTTC. It encodes CASTYGGLLAKNIQYF.